Listed below are T cell receptor beta chains from one sample, sequenced in a study of identical twins. MiXCR, run by TCRdb on the 5' RACE reads, gives a single entry per CDR3 protein. The data hold around 290,000 distinct CDR3 sequences, with roughly 10% observed a single time. This sample was also put to use in a study of yellow fever vaccine responses in identical twins.

The sample consisted of CD8+ T cells sorted from blood. Receptors originate from a woman aged 18 to 35 in good health. The CDR3 runs from the conserved cysteine through the conserved F or W. D genes are given only for firm matches. Clone size is given for some rows only: seen once, a few or many times, or a class if the clone is expanded.

>TRBJ2-5|many|TRBV20-1|.
TGCAGTGCCCACACGGGGAGTGATGAGACCCAGTACTTC
CSAHTGSDETQYF
>TRBJ2-2|few|TRBV4-2|TRBD2
TGTGCCAGCAGCCAGGTAGCGGGGGGGCGCACCGGGGAGCTGTTTTTT
CASSQVAGGRTGELFF
>TRBJ2-3|few|TRBV7-9|.
TGTGCCAGCAGCCCCCTCTTGGGGGGGCACCTCTTAGATACGCAGTATTTT
CASSPLLGGHLLDTQYF
>TRBJ1-1|many|TRBV4-3|.
TGCGCCAGCAGCCAAGATGTGGTCGTAACTGAAGCTTTCTTT
CASSQDVVVTEAFF
>TRBJ2-5|.|TRBV28|TRBD1
TGTGCCAGCAGTCCCGGGACAGGGAGTAGCGAAGAGACCCAGTACTTC
CASSPGTGSSEETQYF
>TRBJ2-7|few|TRBV4-2|TRBD1
TGTGCCAGCAGCCAGAGGGACAGGGGGCGCGTAGGGGAATCCTACGAGCAGTACTTC
CASSQRDRGRVGESYEQYF
>TRBJ1-2|many|TRBV6-5|.
TGTGCCAGCAGTTACACTCGGGACAACGAGGATGGCTACACCTTC
CASSYTRDNEDGYTF
>TRBJ1-4|many|TRBV6-1|TRBD1
TGTGCCAGCAGTGACCCCGGGACAGGCCGTGTTAATGAAAAACTGTTTTTT
CASSDPGTGRVNEKLFF
>TRBJ2-2|.|TRBV13|TRBD2
TGTGCCAGCAGCGAAACGGGACTAGCGGGGGGCACCGGGGAGCTGTTTTTT
CASSETGLAGGTGELFF
>TRBJ2-3|many|TRBV4-2|TRBD2
TGTGCCAGCAGCCAAGATATGGTAGCGGGAGGACCCACAGATACGCAGTATTTT
CASSQDMVAGGPTDTQYF
>TRBJ2-7|few|TRBV20-1|TRBD2
TGCAGTGCAGACCTAGCCTCTAGCGGGAGAGGCGAGCAGTACTTC
CSADLASSGRGEQYF
>TRBJ2-7|many|TRBV20-1|.
TGCAGTGCTAGAGAGGTGTACGAGCAGTACTTC
CSAREVYEQYF
>TRBJ2-5|few|TRBV7-9|TRBD1
TGTGCCAGCAGCTCCCCGGACAGGGTCCAAGAGACCCAGTACTTC
CASSSPDRVQETQYF
>TRBJ2-1|few|TRBV28|TRBD2
TGTGCCAGCAGTCCCAGGACTAGCGGGAGGGGCAATGAGCAGTTCTTC
CASSPRTSGRGNEQFF
>TRBJ1-4|many|TRBV6-1|.
TGTGCCAGCAACCCTCTGGGGGGCGAAGAAAAACTGTTTTTT
CASNPLGGEEKLFF
>TRBJ2-4|.|TRBV6-2/TRBV6-3|.
TGTGCCAGCAGTCCCCTTTGGAGCATTCAGTACTTC
CASSPLWSIQYF
>TRBJ2-2|few|TRBV6-2/TRBV6-3|.
TGTGCCAGCAAGGAGGAGACCGGGGAGCTGTTTTTT
CASKEETGELFF
>TRBJ1-1|.|TRBV28|.
TGTGCCAGCAGTTTACGGCAGCGGAACACTGAAGCTTTCTTT
CASSLRQRNTEAFF
>TRBJ2-4|many|TRBV9|TRBD1
TGTGCCAGCAATGACGAGAGAGGGGACAGACCTCTAAACATTCAGTACTTC
CASNDERGDRPLNIQYF
>TRBJ2-5|many|TRBV18|.
TGTGCCAGCTCACCTGTCGATGAAGAGACCCAGTACTTC
CASSPVDEETQYF
>TRBJ2-1|.|TRBV5-1|TRBD1
TGCGCCAGCAGCTGGACAGGGGTGAATGAGCAGTTCTTC
CASSWTGVNEQFF
>TRBJ2-3|few|TRBV20-1|.
TGCAGTGCTAGAGATCCGGACTTCACAGATACGCAGTATTTT
CSARDPDFTDTQYF
>TRBJ1-2|.|TRBV7-9|TRBD1
TGTGCCAGCAGCTTATTGGGACAGCCCCCCTATGGCTACACCTTC
CASSLLGQPPYGYTF
>TRBJ2-7|.|TRBV4-3|TRBD1
TGCGCCAGCAGCCAATTTGGACAGGGGGCCTCCTACGAGCAGTACTTC
CASSQFGQGASYEQYF
>TRBJ1-4|few|TRBV6-1|TRBD1
TGTGCCAGCAGCGGGGTGCAGGGGGATAATGAAAAACTGTTTTTT
CASSGVQGDNEKLFF
>TRBJ2-1|few|TRBV10-3|TRBD1
TGTGCCACGCAGGGGGCGGAGGGGAATGAGCAGTTCTTC
CATQGAEGNEQFF
>TRBJ2-7|many|TRBV20-1|.
TGCAGTGCTAGGAACAGGGACTACGAGCAGTACTTC
CSARNRDYEQYF
>TRBJ1-2|many|TRBV29-1|.
TGCAGCGTTGTCCCCAGGGACGCAGGTGGCTACACCTTC
CSVVPRDAGGYTF
>TRBJ2-2|many|TRBV7-2|TRBD2
TGTGCCAGCAGCTTTCTAGCGGGAGGGTCCGGGGAGCTGTTTTTT
CASSFLAGGSGELFF
>TRBJ2-1|many|TRBV12-3/TRBV12-4|TRBD2
TGTGCCAGCAGTTTCCCTAGCGGGGGGGCTTACGGGGGTGAGCAGTTCTTC
CASSFPSGGAYGGEQFF
>TRBJ2-7|few|TRBV29-1|TRBD1
TGCAGCGTTGTATCCGGACAGGGCTACGAGCAGTACTTC
CSVVSGQGYEQYF
>TRBJ2-5|many|TRBV7-9|.
TGTGCCAGCAGCTCTGAGGGGTACCAAGAGACCCAGTACTTC
CASSSEGYQETQYF
>TRBJ2-3|few|TRBV29-1|.
TGCAGCGCCGGAGGGATTAGATTAGATACGCAGTATTTT
CSAGGIRLDTQYF
>TRBJ2-4|.|TRBV11-2|.
TGTGCCAGCAGCTCGAAACAGCTAGCCAAAAACATTCAGTACTTC
CASSSKQLAKNIQYF
>TRBJ2-3|many|TRBV7-9|.
TGTGCCAGCAGCCCACCTGGGTCAAGCACAGATACGCAGTATTTT
CASSPPGSSTDTQYF